This passage covers 27 T cell receptor beta chains from one sample sequenced in a study of memory CD4+ T cells and cytomegalovirus serostatus. Generated by immunoSEQ multiplex PCR, the TCRdb table keeps only in-frame clones and is missing some. This table has fewer than 40,000 clones, around 80% appearing once. Single viable CD3+CD4+CD8-CD45RO+ cells were sorted as the memory CD4+ T cells. Sequenced material: memory CD4+ T cells from blood. The receptor source for this set is an adult in good health and CMV-seropositive.

This clone was detected once. This sequence joins TRBV6-1 and TRBJ2-1, with 11 bases fitting TRBD2. The germline CDR1 and CDR2 sequences are MNHNS and SASEGT. After removal of 6 bases from V and 3 bases from J, the junction contained 4 bases not matched to a gene. CDR3 size: 15 residues. CDR3 coding DNA: TGTGCCAGCAGGATAACTAGCGGGGGCTACAATGAGCAGTTCTTC. This sequence encodes CASRITSGGYNEQFF.

This chain uses TRBV4-3 with TRBJ1-2, with 7 bases that match TRBD1. This CDR3 contains 16 residues. Germline V CDR1 and CDR2: LGHNA, YSLEER. With 0 bases clipped from V and 3 bases from J, the junction kept 7 bases outside the gene matches. CDR3 residues: CASSQDLTGQDYGYTF. In DNA form, the CDR3 reads TGCGCCAGCAGCCAAGATCTCACCGGACAGGACTATGGCTACACCTTC.

This chain links TRBV6-1 with TRBJ2-7; D is possibly TRBD1 or TRBD2 (7 bases each). The CDR3 runs to 18 residues. Deletions cut 2 bases from V and 1 base from J, with 21 bases between. Germline CDR1 reads MNHNS; CDR2 reads SASEGT. The CDR3, as DNA: TGTGCCAGCAGTGAACTCCTCCCGTGGGAGGGGGCGTCCTACGAGCAGTACTTC. Translated: CASSELLPWEGASYEQYF.

This chain joins TRBV5-1 and TRBJ2-2; D unclear. The CDR3 has 16 amino acids. The V gene's germline CDR1 is SGHRS and CDR2 YFSETQ. V was clipped by 4 bases and J by 7 bases, with 20 bases between them. CDR3 DNA sequence: TGCGCCAGCAGCGCGGACGGTATTGGGTACGGCGGGGAGCTGTTTTTT. This sequence encodes CASSADGIGYGGELFF.

By sample share, this clone is medium-sized. This rearrangement joins TRBV4-1 to TRBJ1-6, with D perhaps matching TRBD1 (5 bases). The CDR3 is 17 residues long. CDR1 MGHRA and CDR2 YSYEKL come from the germline V gene. The V end lost 1 base, the J end lost 9 bases, and 19 bases lay between the germline ends. The CDR3 here is CASSQVLRGPRISPLHF. In DNA form, the CDR3 reads TGCGCCAGCAGCCAAGTTTTGAGGGGACCCCGCATTTCACCCCTCCACTTT.

The gene calls are TRBV27 and TRBJ1-1; the D is unclear. Per germline, CDR1 MNHEY and CDR2 SMNVEV (reference sequence). V was trimmed by 7 bases and J by 3 bases, leaving 24 bases between them. CDR3 length: 17 residues. The CDR3 DNA is TGTGCCAGCACCTCATACGGCGATCGAGGAGGTGACACTGAAGCTTTCTTT. Residues: CASTSYGDRGGDTEAFF.

This chain links TRBV15 with TRBJ2-3; the D call may be TRBD1 or TRBD2 (5 bases each). V was cut by 0 bases and J by 2 bases, with 18 bases left in between. Germline-derived CDR1 and CDR2 are LNHNV and YYDKDF (reference sequence). This CDR3 region has 18 residues. CDR3 coding DNA: TGTGCCACCAGCAGAGATCGGGGCCAGGGTTGGGACACAGATACGCAGTATTTT. Its protein product is CATSRDRGQGWDTDTQYF. The full variable domain, in which reference TRBV15 and TRBJ2-3 provide the parts outside the CDR3, is DAMVIQNPRYQVTQFGKPVTLSCSQTLNHNVMYWYQQKSSQAPKLLFHYYDKDFNNEADTPDNFQSRRPNTSFCFLDIRSPGLGDTAMYLCATSRDRGQGWDTDTQYFGPGTRLTVL.

CDR3 nucleotide sequence: TGCGCCAGCAGTGTAGGCAGGACACACTATGGCTACACCTTC. Protein sequence: CASSVGRTHYGYTF. The chain recombines TRBV10-1 with TRBJ1-2, with D maybe TRBD1 (5 bases). The CDR3 length is 14 residues. Germline CDR1 WNHNN, CDR2 SYGVQD (reference sequence). Trimming cost V 4 bases and J 3 bases, with 12 bases left between them.

The chain carries TRBV27 and TRBJ2-3, with D maybe TRBD1 (6 bases). CDR1 and CDR2 from the germline V gene are MNHEY and SMNVEV (reference sequence). V was cut by 6 bases and J by 4 bases, with 11 bases left in between. This CDR3 spans 13 amino acids. The CDR3 DNA sequence: TGTGCCAGCAGGGTGACAGGTCCAGATACGCAGTATTTT. Protein sequence: CASRVTGPDTQYF.

The chain employs TRBV4-2 and TRBJ2-1; TRBD2 agrees at 7 bases. V was pared by 0 bases and J by 9 bases, with 2 bases of the junction left unmatched. The CDR3 consists of 13 residues. Germline CDR1 and CDR2: LGHNA and YNFKEQ. CDR3 in DNA: TGTGCCAGCAGCCAAGAGGGGGGGATTGAGCAGTTCTTC. This gives the protein CASSQEGGIEQFF.

V usage is TRBV5-4 and J usage is TRBJ2-5; D might be TRBD1 (6 bases). Trimming removed 4 bases from V and 1 base from J, with 11 bases in between. Germline V gene data show CDR1 as SGHNT and CDR2 as YYREEE (reference sequence). The CDR3 is 14 residues long. As DNA, the CDR3 is TGTGCCAGCAGCCTCAGGGGATTCCAAGAGACCCAGTACTTC. Protein sequence: CASSLRGFQETQYF.

The chain couples TRBV7-8 to TRBJ2-6; D is uncertain. Germline CDR1 SGHVS, CDR2 FQNEAQ. CDR3 length: 18 residues. The V and J ends lost 3 bases and 0 bases respectively, with 15 bases between them. CDR3 sequence: CASSFLGWLSSGANVLTF. DNA for the CDR3: TGTGCCAGCAGCTTTCTTGGCTGGTTGAGCTCTGGGGCCAACGTCCTGACTTTC.

The chain carries TRBV6-5 and TRBJ1-1, with D uncertain. The CDR3 loop spans 13 amino acids. Germline V gives CDR1 MNHEY, CDR2 SVGAGI. Trimming stripped 4 bases from V and 0 bases from J, with 6 bases between. The CDR3 DNA sequence: TGTGCCAGCAGTTCCGCGGTGAACACTGAAGCTTTCTTT. It yields the protein CASSSAVNTEAFF.

The genes are TRBV5-1 and TRBJ1-2; unclear D gene. The ends were cut back, 0 bases at V and 8 bases at J, with 20 bases in the middle. Germline V gene lookup returns CDR1 SGHRS and CDR2 YFSETQ. The CDR3 totals 16 residues. CDR3 DNA: TGCGCCAGCAGCTTGGGATCCAGGAACCCTCTTGGGGGCTACACCTTC. Amino acids: CASSLGSRNPLGGYTF.

The genes are TRBV10-3 and TRBJ2-1, with D maybe TRBD2 (7 bases). The CDR3 contains 14 residues. The V end was cut by 3 bases, the J end by 6 bases, with 12 bases between. Germline values: CDR1 ENHRY, CDR2 SYGVKD. DNA of the CDR3: TGTGCCATCAGTGATGGGGGGGCCCGCAATGAGCAGTTCTTC. Protein: CAISDGGARNEQFF.

The sample holds one count of this clone. The chain uses TRBV2 and TRBJ2-5; 12 bases agree with TRBD2. Germline CDR1 reads SNHLY; CDR2 reads FYNNEI. Losses at the gene ends were 8 bases for V and 4 bases for J; bases not matched to a gene: 5. This CDR3 contains 14 residues. The CDR3 protein is CASCPTSGGETQYF. The DNA of the CDR3 is TGTGCCAGCTGCCCGACTAGCGGGGGAGAGACCCAGTACTTC. Full variable domain (missing parts from reference TRBV2 and TRBJ2-5): EPEVTQTPSHQVTQMGQEVILRCVPISNHLYFYWYRQILGQKVEFLVSFYNNEISEKSEIFDDQFSVERPDGSNFTLKIRSTKLEDSAMYFCASCPTSGGETQYFGPGTRLLVL.

The chain links TRBV10-3 to TRBJ2-5, with TRBD1 matching over 7 bases. The J call is doubtful: the DNA matches TRBJ2-7 better. The CDR3 contains 17 residues. Looked up from germline, CDR1 is ENHRY and CDR2 is SYGVKD. The CDR3 DNA sequence: TGTGCCACACAGTCCCTGAGTCCCGGGACAGAAGCCTACGAGCAGTACTTC. It yields the protein CATQSLSPGTEAYEQYF.

V and J are TRBV28 and TRBJ2-3, with 9 bases that match TRBD1. V shed 4 bases, J shed 1 base, and the junction held 9 bases outside the gene matches. Germline V CDR1 and CDR2: MDHEN, SYDVKM. The CDR3 extends over 17 amino acids. The CDR3 DNA is TGTGCCAGCAGTTCTAAACACAGGGGGCAGCGCACAGATACGCAGTATTTT. Its translation: CASSSKHRGQRTDTQYF.

This clone was counted only a few times. V usage is TRBV6-5 and J usage is TRBJ2-1, with TRBD2 matching 10 bases. The germline V gene has CDR1 MNHEY and CDR2 SVGAGI. V trimming: 5 bases; J trimming: 4 bases; junction bases outside the gene matches: 5. CDR3 length: 15 amino acids. CDR3 loop: CASSRKRGGYNEQFF. CDR3 bases: TGTGCCAGCAGTCGAAAGCGGGGGGGGTACAATGAGCAGTTCTTC.

V is TRBV9 and J is TRBJ1-2; D is unresolved. The V gene's germline CDR1 is SGDLS and CDR2 YYNGEE. Deletions cut 2 bases from V and 8 bases from J, with 19 bases between. CDR3 size: 15 residues. The CDR3 region has the DNA TGTGCCAGCAGCGTTAGCGTCGGGGAGGAAGGGGGCTACACCTTC. Its translation: CASSVSVGEEGGYTF.

The chain has TRBV9 and TRBJ2-2; weak D call: TRBD1 (7 bases). The CDR3 spans 15 residues. The V and J ends lost 4 bases and 3 bases respectively, with 13 bases between them. Germline lookup yields CDR1 SGDLS and CDR2 YYNGEE. The CDR3 region is CASSPQGGDTGELFF. DNA for the CDR3: TGTGCCAGCAGCCCGCAGGGGGGAGACACCGGGGAGCTGTTTTTT. The full variable domain, rest sourced from reference TRBV9 and TRBJ2-2, is DSGVTQTPKHLITATGQRVTLRCSPRSGDLSVYWYQQSLDQGLQFLIQYYNGEERAKGNILERFSAQQFPDLHSELNLSSLELGDSALYFCASSPQGGDTGELFFGEGSRLTVL.

This sequence joins TRBV5-1 and TRBJ1-1, with 10 positions matching TRBD1. CDR1 is SGHRS and CDR2 is YFSETQ in the germline V gene. V lost 5 bases and J lost 7; bases outside the gene matches: 8. This CDR3 spans 14 amino acids. The CDR3 DNA reads as TGCGCCAGCAGACCCGACAGGGGGCAAAATGAAGCTTTCTTT. This gives the protein CASRPDRGQNEAFF.

The chain carries TRBV13 and TRBJ2-5, with D perhaps matching TRBD1 (5 bases). The CDR3 spans 15 residues. The V end was cut by 5 bases, the J end by 4 bases, with 17 bases between. The germline gives CDR1 PRHDT, CDR2 FYEKMQ (reference sequence). CDR3 residues: CASSAAGIQSETQYF. The CDR3 coding sequence is TGTGCCAGCAGCGCGGCAGGGATTCAGTCAGAGACCCAGTACTTC.

V usage is TRBV7-8 and J usage is TRBJ1-6; 12 positions match TRBD1. This CDR3 has 17 residues. The germline CDR1 and CDR2 sequences are SGHVS and FQNEAQ. J lost 6 bases, V lost 0 bases, and 3 bases had no gene match. The CDR3 spells CASSLAGQGARNSPLHF. CDR3 nucleotides: TGTGCCAGCAGCTTAGCGGGACAGGGGGCGCGTAATTCACCCCTCCACTTT.

The sample holds a few counts of this clone. The chain is built from TRBV7-3 and TRBJ2-5; D unresolved. Germline V gene data show CDR1 as SGHTA and CDR2 as FQGTGA. The CDR3 length is 13 residues. The V end lost 3 bases, the J end lost 2 bases, and 7 bases lay between the germline ends. The CDR3 spells CASSFSVQETQYF. The CDR3, as DNA: TGTGCCAGCAGCTTCTCAGTTCAAGAGACCCAGTACTTC.

The chain couples TRBV5-1 to TRBJ1-1; D gene ambiguous. The CDR3 extends over 14 amino acids. Germline V gene sequence: CDR1 SGHRS, CDR2 YFSETQ. V was clipped by 3 bases and J by 2 bases, with 11 bases between them. The CDR3 is CASSSEILNTEAFF. CDR3 in DNA: TGCGCCAGCAGCTCAGAGATCCTTAACACTGAAGCTTTCTTT.

The sample holds a few counts of this clone. The V and J genes are TRBV5-1 and TRBJ2-2; no reliable D call. Trimming removed 1 base from V and 5 bases from J, with 12 bases in between. This CDR3 spans 15 amino acids. Germline CDR1 is SGHRS and CDR2 is YFSETQ. In DNA form, the CDR3 reads TGCGCCAGCAGCTTGTACGGCAAAGCTACCGGGGAGCTGTTTTTT. Its protein product is CASSLYGKATGELFF. Drawing the rest from reference TRBV5-1 and TRBJ2-2, the complete variable domain is KAGVTQTPRYLIKTRGQQVTLSCSPISGHRSVSWYQQTPGQGLQFLFEYFSETQRNKGNFPGRFSGRQFSNSRSEMNVSTLELGDSALYLCASSLYGKATGELFFGEGSRLTVL.